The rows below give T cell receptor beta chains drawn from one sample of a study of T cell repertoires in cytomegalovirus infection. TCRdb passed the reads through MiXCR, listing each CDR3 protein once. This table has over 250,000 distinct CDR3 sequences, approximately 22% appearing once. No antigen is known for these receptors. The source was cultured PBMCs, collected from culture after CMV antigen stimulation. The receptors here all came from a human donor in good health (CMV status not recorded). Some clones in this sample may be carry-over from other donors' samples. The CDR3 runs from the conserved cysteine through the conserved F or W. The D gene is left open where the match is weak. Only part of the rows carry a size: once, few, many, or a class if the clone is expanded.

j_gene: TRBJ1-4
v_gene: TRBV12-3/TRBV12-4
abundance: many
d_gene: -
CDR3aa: CASRRSHNEKLFF
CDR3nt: TGTGCCAGCAGGAGATCCCATAATGAAAAACTGTTTTTT

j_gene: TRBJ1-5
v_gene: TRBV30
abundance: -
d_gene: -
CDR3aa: CAWSVDDRAQHF
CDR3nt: TGTGCCTGGAGTGTCGATGACCGGGCCCAGCATTTT

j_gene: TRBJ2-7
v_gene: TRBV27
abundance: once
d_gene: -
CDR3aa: CASSLAANYEQYF
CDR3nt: TGTGCCAGCAGTTTAGCCGCAAATTACGAGCAGTACTTC

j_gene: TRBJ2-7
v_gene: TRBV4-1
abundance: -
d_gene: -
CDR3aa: CARSQFKGAAGTYEQYF
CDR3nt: TGCGCCAGAAGCCAATTCAAGGGAGCGGCGGGAACCTACGAGCAGTACTTC

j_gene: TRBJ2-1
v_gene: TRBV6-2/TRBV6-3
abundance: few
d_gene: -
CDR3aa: CASSYLSEQFF
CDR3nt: TGTGCCAGCAGTTATCTCAGTGAGCAGTTCTTC

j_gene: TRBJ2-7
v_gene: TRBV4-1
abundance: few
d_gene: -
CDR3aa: CASSLEGHGGEQYF
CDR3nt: TGCGCCAGCAGCCTAGAGGGGCACGGGGGCGAGCAGTACTTC

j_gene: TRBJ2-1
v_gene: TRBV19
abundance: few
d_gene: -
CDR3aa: CASSLYSVDEQFF
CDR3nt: TGTGCCAGTAGTCTTTATTCGGTTGATGAGCAGTTCTTC

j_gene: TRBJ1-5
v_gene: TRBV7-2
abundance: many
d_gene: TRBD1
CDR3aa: CASSPGRQGVGQPQHF
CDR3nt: TGTGCCAGCAGCCCCGGTAGGCAGGGGGTCGGCCAGCCCCAGCATTTT

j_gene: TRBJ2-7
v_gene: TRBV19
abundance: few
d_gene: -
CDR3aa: CASSIPGQSYEQYF
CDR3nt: TGTGCCAGTAGTATTCCTGGACAGTCCTACGAGCAGTACTTC

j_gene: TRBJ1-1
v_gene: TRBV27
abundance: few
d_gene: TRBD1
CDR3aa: CASSPTGVGTEAFF
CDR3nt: TGTGCCAGCAGCCCTACAGGGGTTGGCACTGAAGCTTTCTTT

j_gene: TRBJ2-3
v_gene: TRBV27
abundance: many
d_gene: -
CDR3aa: CASSPHRVWQGGYTQYF
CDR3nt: TGTGCCAGCAGTCCCCATAGAGTTTGGCAGGGGGGATATACGCAGTATTTT

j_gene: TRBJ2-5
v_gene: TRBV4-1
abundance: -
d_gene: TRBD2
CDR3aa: CASSQDLAGKETQYF
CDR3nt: TGCGCCAGCAGCCAAGATTTAGCGGGAAAAGAGACCCAGTACTTC

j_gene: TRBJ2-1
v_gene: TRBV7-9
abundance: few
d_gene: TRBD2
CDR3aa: CASSLTSGFEQFF
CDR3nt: TGTGCCAGCAGCTTAACTAGCGGGTTTGAGCAGTTCTTC

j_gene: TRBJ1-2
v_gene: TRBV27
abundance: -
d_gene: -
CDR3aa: CASAGTVDNYGYTF
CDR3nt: TGTGCCAGCGCCGGGACCGTTGATAACTATGGCTACACCTTC

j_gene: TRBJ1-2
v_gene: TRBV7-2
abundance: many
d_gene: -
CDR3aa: CASSPGNTYGYTF
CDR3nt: TGTGCCAGCAGCCCGGGGAATACCTATGGCTACACCTTC

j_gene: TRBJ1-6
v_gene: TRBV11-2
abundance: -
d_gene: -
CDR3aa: CASSLSWMGRVFNSPLHF
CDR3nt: TGTGCCAGCAGCTTATCTTGGATGGGCAGAGTTTTTAATTCACCCCTCCACTTT

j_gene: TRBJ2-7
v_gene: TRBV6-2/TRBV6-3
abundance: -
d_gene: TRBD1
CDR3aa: CASQLPGQSEQYF
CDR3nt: TGTGCCAGCCAATTACCGGGACAGAGCGAGCAGTACTTC

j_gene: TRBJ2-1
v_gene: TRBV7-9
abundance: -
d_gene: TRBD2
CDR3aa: CATGTSGSDEQFF
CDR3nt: TGTGCTACAGGGACTAGCGGGAGTGATGAGCAGTTCTTC

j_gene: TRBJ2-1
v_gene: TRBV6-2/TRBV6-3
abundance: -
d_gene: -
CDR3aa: CASSQHLSSYNEQFF
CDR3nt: TGTGCCAGCAGCCAACACCTAAGCTCCTACAATGAGCAGTTCTTC

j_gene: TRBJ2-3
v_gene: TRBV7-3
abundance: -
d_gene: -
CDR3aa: CASSLLSGNTDTQYF
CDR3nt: TGTGCCAGCAGCCTCCTCTCGGGGAACACAGATACGCAGTATTTT

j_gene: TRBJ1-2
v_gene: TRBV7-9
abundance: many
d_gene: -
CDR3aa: CASSPIRSDGYTF
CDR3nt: TGTGCCAGCAGTCCTATTCGGTCGGACGGCTACACCTTC

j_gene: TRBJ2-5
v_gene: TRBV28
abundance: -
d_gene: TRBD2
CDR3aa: CASRGLAGGLGTQYF
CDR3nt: TGTGCCAGCAGGGGACTAGCGGGAGGGCTGGGGACCCAGTACTTC

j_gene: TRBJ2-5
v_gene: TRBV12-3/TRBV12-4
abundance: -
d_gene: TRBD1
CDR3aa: CASSRTGGRETQYF
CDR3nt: TGTGCCAGCAGTCGGACAGGGGGCCGAGAGACCCAGTACTTC

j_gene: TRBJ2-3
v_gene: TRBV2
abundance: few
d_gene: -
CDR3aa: CASAGQVPDTQYF
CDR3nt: TGTGCCAGCGCCGGGCAGGTCCCAGATACGCAGTATTTT

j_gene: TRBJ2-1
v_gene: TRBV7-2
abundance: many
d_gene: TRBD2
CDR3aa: CASSLVREGVGEQFF
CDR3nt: TGTGCCAGCAGCTTAGTGCGGGAGGGGGTAGGGGAGCAGTTCTTC

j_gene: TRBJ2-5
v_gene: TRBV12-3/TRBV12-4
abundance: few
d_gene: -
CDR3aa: CASILDGQETQYF
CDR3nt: TGTGCCAGCATCCTGGACGGGCAAGAGACCCAGTACTTC

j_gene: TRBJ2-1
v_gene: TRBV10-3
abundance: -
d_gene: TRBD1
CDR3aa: CAISGTGANEQFF
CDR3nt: TGTGCCATCTCCGGGACAGGGGCCAATGAGCAGTTCTTC

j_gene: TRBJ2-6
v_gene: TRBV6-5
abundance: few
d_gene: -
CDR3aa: CAAFGGSAGANVLTF
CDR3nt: TGTGCCGCCTTTGGGGGGAGTGCAGGGGCCAACGTCCTGACTTTC

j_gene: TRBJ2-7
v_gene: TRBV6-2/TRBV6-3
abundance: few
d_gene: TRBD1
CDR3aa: CASSTDPGQGAYEQYF
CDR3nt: TGTGCCAGCAGTACCGATCCGGGACAGGGGGCCTACGAGCAGTACTTC

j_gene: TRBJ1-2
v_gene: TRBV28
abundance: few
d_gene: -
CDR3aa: CASRTPGYNYGYTF
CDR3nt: TGTGCCAGCAGGACTCCAGGGTACAACTATGGCTACACCTTC

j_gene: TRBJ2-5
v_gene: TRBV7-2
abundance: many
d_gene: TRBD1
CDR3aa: CASSLGDRGLETQYF
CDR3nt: TGTGCCAGCAGCTTGGGGGACAGGGGGCTTGAGACCCAGTACTTC

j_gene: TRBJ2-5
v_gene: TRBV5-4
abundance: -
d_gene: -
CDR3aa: CASSLYSRRQETQYF
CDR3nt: TGTGCCAGCAGCTTGTACTCCCGGCGCCAAGAGACCCAGTACTTC

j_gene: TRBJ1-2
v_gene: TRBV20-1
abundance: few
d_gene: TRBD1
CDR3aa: CSARDPGRGGPYGYTF
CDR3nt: TGCAGTGCTAGAGATCCTGGCAGGGGGGGTCCTTATGGCTACACCTTC

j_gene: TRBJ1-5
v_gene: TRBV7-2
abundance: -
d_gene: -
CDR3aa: CASSPQGGVRLSNQPQHF
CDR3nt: TGTGCCAGCAGCCCCCAGGGTGGTGTACGGCTGAGCAATCAGCCCCAGCATTTT

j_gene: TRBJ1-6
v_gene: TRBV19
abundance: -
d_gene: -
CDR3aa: CASSYRDSPLHF
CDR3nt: TGTGCCAGTAGTTACAGGGACTCACCCCTCCACTTT

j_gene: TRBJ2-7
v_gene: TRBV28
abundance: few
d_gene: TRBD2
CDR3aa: CASSFPASGTYEQYF
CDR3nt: TGTGCCAGCAGTTTTCCGGCTAGCGGGACATACGAGCAGTACTTC

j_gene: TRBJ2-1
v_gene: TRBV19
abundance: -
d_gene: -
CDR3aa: CASSIEARQRHEQFF
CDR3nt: TGTGCCAGTAGTATAGAGGCCCGCCAGAGACATGAGCAGTTCTTC

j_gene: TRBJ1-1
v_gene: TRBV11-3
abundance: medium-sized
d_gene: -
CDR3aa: CASGAFMNTEAFF
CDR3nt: TGTGCGAGCGGGGCCTTCATGAACACTGAAGCTTTCTTT

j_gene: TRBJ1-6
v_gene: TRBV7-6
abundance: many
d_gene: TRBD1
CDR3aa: CASSTGQGNSPLHF
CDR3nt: TGTGCCAGCAGCACGGGACAGGGTAATTCACCCCTCCACTTT

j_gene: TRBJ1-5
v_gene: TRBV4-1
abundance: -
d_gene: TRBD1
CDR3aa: CASSQVVGRTPRGSQHF
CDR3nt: TGCGCCAGCAGCCAAGTGGTGGGACGGACACCCAGGGGGTCCCAGCATTTT

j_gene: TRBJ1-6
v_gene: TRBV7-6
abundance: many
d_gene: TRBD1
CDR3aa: CASSLGQGFNSPLHF
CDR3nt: TGTGCCAGCAGCTTAGGACAGGGCTTTAATTCACCCCTCCACTTT

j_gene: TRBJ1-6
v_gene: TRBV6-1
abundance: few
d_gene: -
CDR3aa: CASSEVPQGPRNSPLHF
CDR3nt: TGTGCCAGCAGTGAAGTGCCCCAGGGACCGCGGAATTCACCCCTCCACTTT

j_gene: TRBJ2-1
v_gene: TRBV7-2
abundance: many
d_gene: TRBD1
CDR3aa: CASSADRGRGEQFF
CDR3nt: TGTGCCAGCAGCGCGGACAGGGGGCGAGGCGAGCAGTTCTTC

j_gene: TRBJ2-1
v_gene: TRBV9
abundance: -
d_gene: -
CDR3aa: CASSFSGQPNEQFF
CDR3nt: TGTGCCAGCAGTTTCTCCGGACAGCCAAATGAGCAGTTCTTC

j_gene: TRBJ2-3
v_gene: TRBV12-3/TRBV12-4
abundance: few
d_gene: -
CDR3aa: CASSRQGRRGRDTQYF
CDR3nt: TGTGCCAGCAGTCGACAGGGAAGGAGGGGCAGAGATACGCAGTATTTT